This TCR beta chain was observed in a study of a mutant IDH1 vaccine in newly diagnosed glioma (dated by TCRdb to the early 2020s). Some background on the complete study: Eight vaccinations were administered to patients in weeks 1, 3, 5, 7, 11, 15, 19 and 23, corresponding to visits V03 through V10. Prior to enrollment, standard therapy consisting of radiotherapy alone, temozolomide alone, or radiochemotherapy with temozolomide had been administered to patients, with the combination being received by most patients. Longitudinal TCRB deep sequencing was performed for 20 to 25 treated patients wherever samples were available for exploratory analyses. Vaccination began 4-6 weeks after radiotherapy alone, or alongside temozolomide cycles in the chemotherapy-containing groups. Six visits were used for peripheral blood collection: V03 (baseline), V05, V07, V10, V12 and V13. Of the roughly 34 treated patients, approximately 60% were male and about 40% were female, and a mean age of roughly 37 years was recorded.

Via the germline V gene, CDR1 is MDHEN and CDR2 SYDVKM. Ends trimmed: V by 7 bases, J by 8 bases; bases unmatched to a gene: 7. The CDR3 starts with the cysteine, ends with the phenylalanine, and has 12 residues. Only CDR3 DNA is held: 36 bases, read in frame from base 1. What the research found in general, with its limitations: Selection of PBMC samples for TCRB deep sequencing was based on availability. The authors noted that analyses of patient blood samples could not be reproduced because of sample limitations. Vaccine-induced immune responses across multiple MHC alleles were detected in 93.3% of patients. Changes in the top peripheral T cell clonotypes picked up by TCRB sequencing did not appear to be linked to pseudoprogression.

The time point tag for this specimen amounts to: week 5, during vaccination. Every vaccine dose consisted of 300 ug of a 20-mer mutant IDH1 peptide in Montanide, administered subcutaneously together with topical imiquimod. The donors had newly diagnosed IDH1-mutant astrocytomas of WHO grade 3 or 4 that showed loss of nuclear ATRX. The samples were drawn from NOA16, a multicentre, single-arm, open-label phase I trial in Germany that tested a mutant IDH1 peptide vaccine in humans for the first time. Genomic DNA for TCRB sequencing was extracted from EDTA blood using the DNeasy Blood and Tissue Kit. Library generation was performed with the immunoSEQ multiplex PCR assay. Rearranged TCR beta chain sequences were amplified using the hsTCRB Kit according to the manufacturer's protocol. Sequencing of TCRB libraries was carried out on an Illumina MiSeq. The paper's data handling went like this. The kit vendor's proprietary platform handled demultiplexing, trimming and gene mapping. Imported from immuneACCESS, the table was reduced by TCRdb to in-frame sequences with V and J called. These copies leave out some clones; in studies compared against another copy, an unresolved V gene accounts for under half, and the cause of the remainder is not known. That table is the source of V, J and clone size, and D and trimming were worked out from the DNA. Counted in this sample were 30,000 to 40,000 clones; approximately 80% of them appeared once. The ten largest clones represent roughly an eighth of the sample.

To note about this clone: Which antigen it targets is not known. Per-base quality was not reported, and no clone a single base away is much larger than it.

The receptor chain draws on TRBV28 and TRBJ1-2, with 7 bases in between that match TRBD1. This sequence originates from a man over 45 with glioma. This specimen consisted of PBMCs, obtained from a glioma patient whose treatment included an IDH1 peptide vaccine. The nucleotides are TGTGCCAGCACGGGACAGCTTCGGGGCTACACCTTC. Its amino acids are CASTGQLRGYTF.